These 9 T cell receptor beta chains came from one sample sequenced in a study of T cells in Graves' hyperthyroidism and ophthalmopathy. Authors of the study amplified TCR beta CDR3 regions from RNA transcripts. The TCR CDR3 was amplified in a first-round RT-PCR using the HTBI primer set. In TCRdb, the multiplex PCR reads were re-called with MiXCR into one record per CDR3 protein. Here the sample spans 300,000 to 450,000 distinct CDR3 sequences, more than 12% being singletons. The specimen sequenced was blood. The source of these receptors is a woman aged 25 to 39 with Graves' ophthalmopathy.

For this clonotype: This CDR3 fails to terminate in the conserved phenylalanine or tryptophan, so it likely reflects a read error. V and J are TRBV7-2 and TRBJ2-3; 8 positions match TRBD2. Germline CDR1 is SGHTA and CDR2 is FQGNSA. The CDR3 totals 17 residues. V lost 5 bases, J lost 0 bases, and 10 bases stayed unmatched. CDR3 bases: TGTGCCAGCAGCAAAGATCGGGGGGGGATCAGCACAGATACGCAGTATCTT. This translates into CASSKDRGGISTDTQYL.

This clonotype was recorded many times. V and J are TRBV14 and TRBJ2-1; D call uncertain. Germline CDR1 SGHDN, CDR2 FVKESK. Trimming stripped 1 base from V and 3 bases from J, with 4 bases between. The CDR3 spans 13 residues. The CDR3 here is CASSQGDYNEQFF. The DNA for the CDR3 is TGTGCCAGCAGCCAAGGGGACTACAATGAGCAGTTCTTC.

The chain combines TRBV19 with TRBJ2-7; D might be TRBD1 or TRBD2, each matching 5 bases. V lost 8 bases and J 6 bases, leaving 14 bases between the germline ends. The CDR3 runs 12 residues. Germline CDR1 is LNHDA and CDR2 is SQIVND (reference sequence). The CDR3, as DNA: TGTGCCAGTGTAGACTCGAGGGGCGAGCAGTACTTC. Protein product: CASVDSRGEQYF.

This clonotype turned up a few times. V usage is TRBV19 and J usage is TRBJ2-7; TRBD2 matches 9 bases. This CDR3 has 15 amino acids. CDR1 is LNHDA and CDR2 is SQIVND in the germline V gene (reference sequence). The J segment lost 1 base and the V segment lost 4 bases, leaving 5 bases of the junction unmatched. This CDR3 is CASSTIAGASYEQYF. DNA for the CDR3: TGTGCCAGTAGTACGATAGCGGGGGCTTCCTACGAGCAGTACTTC.

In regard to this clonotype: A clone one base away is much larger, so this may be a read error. The CDR3 loop is CASSLTDLRGYTF. The DNA for the CDR3 is TGTGCCAGCAGCTTAACCGACCTCCGGGGCTACACCTTC. The V gene is TRBV7-9, the J gene TRBJ1-2; D call uncertain. Per the germline V gene, CDR1 is SEHNR and CDR2 is FQNEAQ (reference sequence). V lost 2 bases to trimming and J lost 8 bases, with 12 bases between them. The CDR3 length is 13 residues.

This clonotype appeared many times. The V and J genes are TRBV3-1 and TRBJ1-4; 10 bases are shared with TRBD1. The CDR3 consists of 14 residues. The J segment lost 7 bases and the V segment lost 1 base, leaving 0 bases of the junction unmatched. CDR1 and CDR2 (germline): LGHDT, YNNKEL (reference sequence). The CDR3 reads CASSQGTGGEKLFF. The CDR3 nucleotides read TGTGCCAGCAGCCAAGGGACAGGGGGTGAAAAACTGTTTTTT.

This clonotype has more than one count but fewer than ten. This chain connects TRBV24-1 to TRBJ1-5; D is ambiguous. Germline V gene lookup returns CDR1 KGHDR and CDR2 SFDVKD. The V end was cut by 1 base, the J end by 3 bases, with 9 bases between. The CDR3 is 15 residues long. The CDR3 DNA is TGTGCCACCAGTGATTTAAGACATCCCAATCAGCCCCAGCATTTT. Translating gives CATSDLRHPNQPQHF.

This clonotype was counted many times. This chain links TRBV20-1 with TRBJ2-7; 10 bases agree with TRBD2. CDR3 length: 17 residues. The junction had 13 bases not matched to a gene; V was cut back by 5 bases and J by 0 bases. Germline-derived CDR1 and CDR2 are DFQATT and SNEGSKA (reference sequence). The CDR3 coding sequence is TGCAGTGCTGGGGGGGTAGCGGGGGGCATAAGCTCCTACGAGCAGTACTTC. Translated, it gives CSAGGVAGGISSYEQYF.

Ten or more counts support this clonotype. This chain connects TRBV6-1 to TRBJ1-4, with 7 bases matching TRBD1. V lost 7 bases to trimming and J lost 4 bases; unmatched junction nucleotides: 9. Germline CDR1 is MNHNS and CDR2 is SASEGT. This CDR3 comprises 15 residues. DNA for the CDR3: TGTGCCAGCACCCCCCGACAGGGCGTTAATGAAAAACTGTTTTTT. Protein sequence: CASTPRQGVNEKLFF.